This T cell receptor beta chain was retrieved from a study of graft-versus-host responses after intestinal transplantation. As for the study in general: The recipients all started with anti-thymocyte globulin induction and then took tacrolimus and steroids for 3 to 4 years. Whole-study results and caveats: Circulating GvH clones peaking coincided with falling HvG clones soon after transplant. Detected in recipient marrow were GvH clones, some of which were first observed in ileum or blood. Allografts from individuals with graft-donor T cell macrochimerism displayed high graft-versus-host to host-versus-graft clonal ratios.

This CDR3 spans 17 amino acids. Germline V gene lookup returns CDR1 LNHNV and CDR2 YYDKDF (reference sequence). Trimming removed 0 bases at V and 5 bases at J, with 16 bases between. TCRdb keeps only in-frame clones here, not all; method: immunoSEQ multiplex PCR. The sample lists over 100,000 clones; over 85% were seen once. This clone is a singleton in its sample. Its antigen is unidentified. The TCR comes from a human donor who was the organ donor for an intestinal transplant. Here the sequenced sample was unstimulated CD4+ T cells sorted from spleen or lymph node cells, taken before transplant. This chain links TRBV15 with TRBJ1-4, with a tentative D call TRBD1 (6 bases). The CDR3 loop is CATSRDARGVKNEKLFF. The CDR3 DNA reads TGTGCCACCAGCAGAGATGCCAGGGGAGTCAAAAATGAAAAACTGTTTTTT.